This T cell receptor (beta chain) is drawn from a study of blood T cell repertoires in COVID-19. As for the study in general: The cDNA or gDNA used as material had been derived from T cells, B-cell-depleted T cells, or PBMCs.

The count of this clone is one. Trimming stripped 0 bases from V and 6 bases from J, with 17 bases between. This CDR3 is built from 15 residues. CDR1 is GTSNPN and CDR2 is SVGIG in the germline V gene (reference sequence). TCRdb's table, derived via immunoSEQ multiplex PCR, lists solely in-frame clones and lacks some. The sample has 70,000 to 80,000 clones, 82% seen once. The material sequenced was peripheral blood. The TCR sequence derives from a woman aged 80 or over with acute or convalescent COVID-19. The genes are TRBV30 and TRBJ1-2; possible D gene TRBD1, 5 bases. For the CDR3, the DNA is TGTGCCTGGAGTGTTGGGAGGGGCCCAGAAGATGGCTACACCTTC. Protein sequence: CAWSVGRGPEDGYTF. Using reference TRBV30 and TRBJ1-2 for the parts outside the CDR3, the full variable domain is SQTIHQWPATLVQPVGSPLSLECTVEGTSNPNLYWYRQAAGRGLQLLFYSVGIGQISSEVPQNLSASRPQDRQFILSSKKLLLSDSGFYLCAWSVGRGPEDGYTFGSGTRLTVV.